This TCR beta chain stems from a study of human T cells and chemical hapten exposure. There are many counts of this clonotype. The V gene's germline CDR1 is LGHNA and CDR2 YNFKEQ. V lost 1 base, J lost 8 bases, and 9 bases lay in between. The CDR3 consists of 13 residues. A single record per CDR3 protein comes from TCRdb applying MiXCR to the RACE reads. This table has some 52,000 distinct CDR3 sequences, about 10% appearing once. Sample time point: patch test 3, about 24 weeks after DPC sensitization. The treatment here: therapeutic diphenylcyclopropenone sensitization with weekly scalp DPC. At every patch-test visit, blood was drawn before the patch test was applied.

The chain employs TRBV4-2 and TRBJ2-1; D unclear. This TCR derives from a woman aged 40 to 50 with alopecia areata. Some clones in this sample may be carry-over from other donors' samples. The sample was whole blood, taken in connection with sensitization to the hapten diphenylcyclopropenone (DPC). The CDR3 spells CASSQGKVDEQFF. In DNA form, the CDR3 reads TGTGCCAGCAGCCAAGGAAAAGTTGATGAGCAGTTCTTC.